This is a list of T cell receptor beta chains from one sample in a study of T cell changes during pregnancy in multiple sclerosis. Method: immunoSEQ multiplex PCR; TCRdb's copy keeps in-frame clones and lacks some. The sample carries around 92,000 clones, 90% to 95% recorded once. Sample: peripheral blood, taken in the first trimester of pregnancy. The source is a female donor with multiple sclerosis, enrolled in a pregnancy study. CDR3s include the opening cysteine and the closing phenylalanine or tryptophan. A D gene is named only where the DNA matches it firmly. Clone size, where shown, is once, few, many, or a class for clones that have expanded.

DNA: TGCGCCAGCAGAGGGTTGGGAGGCGCAGCCTACGAGCAGTACTTC
CDR3: CASRGLGGAAYEQYF
V: TRBV10-2
size: -
J: TRBJ2-7
D: -

DNA: TGTGCCAGCAGCACCCGACAGGGCACTTATCAGCCCCAGCATTTT
CDR3: CASSTRQGTYQPQHF
V: TRBV7-2
size: few
J: TRBJ1-5
D: TRBD1

DNA: TGCAGCGTTGCAGGGGAAGAGACCCAGTACTTC
CDR3: CSVAGEETQYF
V: TRBV29-1
size: -
J: TRBJ2-5
D: -

DNA: TGTGCCAGCAGCACTAACAGGGCTCAAGAGACCCAGTACTTC
CDR3: CASSTNRAQETQYF
V: TRBV27
size: -
J: TRBJ2-5
D: -

DNA: TGTGCCAGCAGCGTAGATCCAGGCACAGATACGCAGTATTTT
CDR3: CASSVDPGTDTQYF
V: TRBV9
size: -
J: TRBJ2-3
D: -

DNA: TGCGCCAGCAGCCAAGACCCAGGGATGAACACTGAAGCTTTCTTT
CDR3: CASSQDPGMNTEAFF
V: TRBV4-1
size: -
J: TRBJ1-1
D: -

DNA: TGTGCCAGCAGTTTGGGGAGGGCAGGAGGAAACACCATATATTTT
CDR3: CASSLGRAGGNTIYF
V: TRBV27
size: -
J: TRBJ1-3
D: -

DNA: TGCGCCAGCAGCCTCCGATGGACAGGGGTTTCGGGTTATGGCTACACCTTC
CDR3: CASSLRWTGVSGYGYTF
V: TRBV5-1
size: -
J: TRBJ1-2
D: TRBD1

DNA: TGCAGCGTTGTACGGGGGGACTCCTACGAGCAGTACTTC
CDR3: CSVVRGDSYEQYF
V: TRBV29-1
size: medium-sized
J: TRBJ2-7
D: TRBD2

DNA: TGTGCCAGCAGCCTGGACTGGGTCTATGGCTACACCTTC
CDR3: CASSLDWVYGYTF
V: TRBV7-9
size: -
J: TRBJ1-2
D: -

DNA: TGCGCCAGCAGCTTCCAGGGGCCCCGCAATGAGCAGTTCTTC
CDR3: CASSFQGPRNEQFF
V: TRBV5-1
size: -
J: TRBJ2-1
D: -

DNA: TGTGCCAGCAGTTACCCCGTAGGGGGGGGGTACAATGAGCAGTTCTTC
CDR3: CASSYPVGGGYNEQFF
V: TRBV6-6
size: -
J: TRBJ2-1
D: -

DNA: TGTGCCAGCAGCGCTCCGGGACAGGGGGTCCATATTGGCACAGATACGCAGTATTTT
CDR3: CASSAPGQGVHIGTDTQYF
V: TRBV9
size: -
J: TRBJ2-3
D: TRBD1

DNA: TGTGCCAGCAGCTTACAGGGGGCGAACTATGGCTACACCTTC
CDR3: CASSLQGANYGYTF
V: TRBV5-6
size: -
J: TRBJ1-2
D: TRBD1

DNA: TGTGCCAGTAGTATGGCACAGGGTGGGTACGAGCAGTACTTC
CDR3: CASSMAQGGYEQYF
V: TRBV19
size: -
J: TRBJ2-7
D: -

DNA: TGTGCCTGGAGTGTAGTGTGGGGGGATGGCTACACCTTC
CDR3: CAWSVVWGDGYTF
V: TRBV30
size: -
J: TRBJ1-2
D: -

DNA: TGCGCCAGCAGCTTTCGAGACAGGACCTACGAGCAGTACTTC
CDR3: CASSFRDRTYEQYF
V: TRBV5-1
size: once
J: TRBJ2-7
D: -

DNA: TGTGCCAGTAGTATTAGGGGACTAGCGGGGGGCCCCAGCGGCACAGATACGCAGTATTTT
CDR3: CASSIRGLAGGPSGTDTQYF
V: TRBV19
size: -
J: TRBJ2-3
D: TRBD2

DNA: TGTGCCAGCAGTGGACCGGGACCGGTGACTAGGGACGAGCAGTACTTC
CDR3: CASSGPGPVTRDEQYF
V: TRBV2
size: -
J: TRBJ2-7
D: -

DNA: TGCGCCAGCAGCTCCAGACTAGCGGGGGTGAAGACAGATACGCAGTATTTT
CDR3: CASSSRLAGVKTDTQYF
V: TRBV5-1
size: -
J: TRBJ2-3
D: TRBD2

DNA: TGTGCCAGCAGCGCGGGGTATAGCAATCAGCCCCAGCATTTT
CDR3: CASSAGYSNQPQHF
V: TRBV7-8
size: -
J: TRBJ1-5
D: -

DNA: TGTGCCAGCAGTGAAGCGACAGGGGTTGGGTTCGCTGAAGCTTTCTTT
CDR3: CASSEATGVGFAEAFF
V: TRBV6-1
size: -
J: TRBJ1-1
D: TRBD1

DNA: TGCGCCAGCATAGCGGGGGGGGTGAAGGCTGAAGCTTTCTTT
CDR3: CASIAGGVKAEAFF
V: TRBV5-1
size: -
J: TRBJ1-1
D: -

DNA: TGTGCCAGCAGGGGTCGGGACAGCACCTACGAGCAGTACTTC
CDR3: CASRGRDSTYEQYF
V: TRBV6-1
size: -
J: TRBJ2-7
D: TRBD1

DNA: TGCGCCAGCAGCTTGGTAGAAGATACGCAGTATTTT
CDR3: CASSLVEDTQYF
V: TRBV5-1
size: -
J: TRBJ2-3
D: -

DNA: TGTGCCATCAGTCACAGGGACCTTGACACTGAAGCTTTCTTT
CDR3: CAISHRDLDTEAFF
V: TRBV10-3
size: -
J: TRBJ1-1
D: -

DNA: TGTGCCAGCAGCCTGGCGGGGTACCAAGAGACCCAGTACTTC
CDR3: CASSLAGYQETQYF
V: TRBV5-6
size: once
J: TRBJ2-5
D: -

DNA: TGTGCCAGCAGGTCCGGGACATTCTACGAGCAGTACTTC
CDR3: CASRSGTFYEQYF
V: TRBV5-6
size: -
J: TRBJ2-7
D: -

DNA: TGTGCCAGCAGTGCCCGACAGGTCCTTTCTAACTATGGCTACACCTTC
CDR3: CASSARQVLSNYGYTF
V: TRBV5-6
size: -
J: TRBJ1-2
D: -

DNA: TGTGCCAGCAGCCCCCGAACTAGCGGGGCTCAAGAGACCCAGTACTTC
CDR3: CASSPRTSGAQETQYF
V: TRBV9
size: -
J: TRBJ2-5
D: TRBD2

DNA: TGTGCCAGCAGCCAAGGCAACAGGGGGCAGAGTCAGCCCCAGCATTTT
CDR3: CASSQGNRGQSQPQHF
V: TRBV4-2
size: -
J: TRBJ1-5
D: TRBD1

DNA: TGTGCCAGCAGCTTACTGGGGACTGCAGGCACAGATACGCAGTATTTT
CDR3: CASSLLGTAGTDTQYF
V: TRBV11-2
size: -
J: TRBJ2-3
D: -

DNA: TGTGCCAGTAGACTAGCGGGGGGGCTTGAGCAGTTCTTC
CDR3: CASRLAGGLEQFF
V: TRBV2
size: -
J: TRBJ2-1
D: TRBD2

DNA: TGTGCCAGCAGCTTAGCTGCAAACATGAACACTGAAGCTTTCTTT
CDR3: CASSLAANMNTEAFF
V: TRBV11-2
size: -
J: TRBJ1-1
D: -

DNA: TGTGCCAGCAGCCCGGACAGCCCCGCCCGGCAGTACTTC
CDR3: CASSPDSPARQYF
V: TRBV6-5
size: -
J: TRBJ2-7
D: -

DNA: TGCGCCAGCAGCTTGGTTCCGGGGGTGAGCACTGAAGCTTTCTTT
CDR3: CASSLVPGVSTEAFF
V: TRBV5-1
size: once
J: TRBJ1-1
D: -

DNA: TGTGCCAGCAGCTACCCTCGACAGATGAACACTGAAGCTTTCTTT
CDR3: CASSYPRQMNTEAFF
V: TRBV7-2
size: -
J: TRBJ1-1
D: -

DNA: TGTGCCAGCAGCCCGTCCGGTGGCTATGGCTACACCTTC
CDR3: CASSPSGGYGYTF
V: TRBV7-3
size: -
J: TRBJ1-2
D: -

DNA: TGTGCCAGCAGTAAGCCGGGACAGGGTCTTCCCCTCCACTTT
CDR3: CASSKPGQGLPLHF
V: TRBV6-6
size: once
J: TRBJ1-6
D: TRBD1